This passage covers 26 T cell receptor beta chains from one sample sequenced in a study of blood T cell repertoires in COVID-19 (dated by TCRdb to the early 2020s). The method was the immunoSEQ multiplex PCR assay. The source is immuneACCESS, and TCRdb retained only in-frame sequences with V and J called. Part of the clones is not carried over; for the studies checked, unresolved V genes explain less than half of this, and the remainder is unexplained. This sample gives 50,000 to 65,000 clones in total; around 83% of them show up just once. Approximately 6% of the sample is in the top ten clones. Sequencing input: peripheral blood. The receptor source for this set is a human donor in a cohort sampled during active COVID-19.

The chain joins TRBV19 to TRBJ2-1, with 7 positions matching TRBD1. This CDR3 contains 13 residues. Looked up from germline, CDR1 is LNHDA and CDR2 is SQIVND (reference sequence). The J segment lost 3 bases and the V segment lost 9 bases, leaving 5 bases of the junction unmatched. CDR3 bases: TGTGCCAGCGGACAGGAATACTACAATGAGCAGTTCTTC. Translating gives CASGQEYYNEQFF.

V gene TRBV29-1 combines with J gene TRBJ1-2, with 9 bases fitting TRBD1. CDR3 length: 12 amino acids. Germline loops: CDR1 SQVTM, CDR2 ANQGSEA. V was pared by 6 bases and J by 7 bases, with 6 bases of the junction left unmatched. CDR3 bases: TGCAGCGTCGTGACAGGGGGTAGTGGCTACACCTTC. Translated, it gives CSVVTGGSGYTF.

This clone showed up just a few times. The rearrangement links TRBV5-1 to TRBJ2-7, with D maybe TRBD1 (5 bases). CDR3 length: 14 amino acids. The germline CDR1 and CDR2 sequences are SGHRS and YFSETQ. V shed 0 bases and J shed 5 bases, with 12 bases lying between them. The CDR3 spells CASSLVGAQNEQYF. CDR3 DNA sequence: TGCGCCAGCAGCTTGGTAGGGGCGCAAAACGAGCAGTACTTC.

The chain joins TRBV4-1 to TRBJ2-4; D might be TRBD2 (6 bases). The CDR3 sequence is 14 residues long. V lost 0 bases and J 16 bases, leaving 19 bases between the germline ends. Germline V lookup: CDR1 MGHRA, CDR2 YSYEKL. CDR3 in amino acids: CASSQDPGADQVYF. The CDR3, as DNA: TGCGCCAGCAGCCAAGACCCGGGAGCGGACCAGGTATACTTC.

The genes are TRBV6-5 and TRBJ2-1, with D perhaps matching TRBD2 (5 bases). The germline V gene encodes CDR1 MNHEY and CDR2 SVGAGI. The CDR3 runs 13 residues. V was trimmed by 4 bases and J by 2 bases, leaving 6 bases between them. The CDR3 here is CASSWGAYNEQFF. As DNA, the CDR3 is TGTGCCAGCAGTTGGGGAGCCTACAATGAGCAGTTCTTC.

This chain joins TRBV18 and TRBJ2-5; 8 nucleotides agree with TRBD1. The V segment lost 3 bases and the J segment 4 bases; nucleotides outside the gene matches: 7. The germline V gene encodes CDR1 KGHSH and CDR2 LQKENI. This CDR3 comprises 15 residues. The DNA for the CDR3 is TGTGCCAGCTCACCCCAGGGGGCTCTCCTAGAGACCCAGTACTTC. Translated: CASSPQGALLETQYF. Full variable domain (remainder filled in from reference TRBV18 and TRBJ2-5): NAGVMQNPRHLVRRRGQEARLRCSPMKGHSHVYWYRQLPEEGLKFMVYLQKENIIDESGMPKERFSAEFPKEGPSILRIQQVVRGDSAAYFCASSPQGALLETQYFGPGTRLLVL.

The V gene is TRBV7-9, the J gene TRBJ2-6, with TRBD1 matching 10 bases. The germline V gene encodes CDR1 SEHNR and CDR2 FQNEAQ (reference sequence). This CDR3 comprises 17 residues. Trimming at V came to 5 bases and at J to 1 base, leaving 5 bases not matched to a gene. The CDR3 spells CASSAGTGESGANVLTF. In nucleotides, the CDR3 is TGTGCCAGCAGCGCCGGGACAGGGGAGTCTGGGGCCAACGTCCTGACTTTC. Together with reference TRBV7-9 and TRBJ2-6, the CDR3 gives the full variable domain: DTGVSQNPRHKITKRGQNVTFRCDPISEHNRLYWYRQTLGQGPEFLTYFQNEAQLEKSRLLSDRFSAERPKGSFSTLEIQRTEQGDSAMYLCASSAGTGESGANVLTFGAGSRLTVL.

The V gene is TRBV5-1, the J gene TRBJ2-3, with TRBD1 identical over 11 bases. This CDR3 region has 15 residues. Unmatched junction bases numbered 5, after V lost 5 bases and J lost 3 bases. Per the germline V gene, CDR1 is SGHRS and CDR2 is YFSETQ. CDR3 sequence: CASRTGQGATDTQYF. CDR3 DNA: TGCGCCAGCAGAACAGGACAGGGGGCAACAGATACGCAGTATTTT.

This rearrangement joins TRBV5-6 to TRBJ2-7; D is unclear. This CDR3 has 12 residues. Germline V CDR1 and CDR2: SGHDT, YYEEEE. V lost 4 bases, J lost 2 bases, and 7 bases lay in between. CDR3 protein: CASSRETYEQYF. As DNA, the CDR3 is TGTGCCAGCAGCCGAGAAACCTACGAGCAGTACTTC.

The CDR3 loop is CASSLGQLYGYTF. CDR3 in DNA: TGCGCCAGCAGCTTGGGACAGCTGTATGGCTACACCTTC. The chain links TRBV5-1 to TRBJ1-2; a weak D match, TRBD1 (5 bases). This CDR3 comprises 13 residues. The germline V and J ends were trimmed by 0 bases and 5 bases, with 8 bases remaining between them. Germline-derived CDR1 and CDR2 are SGHRS and YFSETQ.

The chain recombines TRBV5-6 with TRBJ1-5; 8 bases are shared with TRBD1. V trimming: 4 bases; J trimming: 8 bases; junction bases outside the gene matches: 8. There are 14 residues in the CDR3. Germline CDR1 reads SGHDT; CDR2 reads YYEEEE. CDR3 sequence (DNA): TGTGCCAGCAGCACGACAGGGGCAATTAAGCCCCAGCATTTT. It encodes CASSTTGAIKPQHF. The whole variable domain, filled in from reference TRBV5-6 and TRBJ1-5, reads DAGVTQSPTHLIKTRGQQVTLRCSPKSGHDTVSWYQQALGQGPQFIFQYYEEEERQRGNFPDRFSGHQFPNYSSELNVNALLLGDSALYLCASSTTGAIKPQHFGDGTRLSIL.

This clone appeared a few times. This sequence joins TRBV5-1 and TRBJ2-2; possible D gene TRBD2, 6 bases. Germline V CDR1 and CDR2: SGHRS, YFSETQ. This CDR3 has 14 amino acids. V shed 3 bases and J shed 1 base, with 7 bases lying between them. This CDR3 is CASSSGLNTGELFF. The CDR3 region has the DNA TGCGCCAGCAGCTCGGGACTGAACACCGGGGAGCTGTTTTTT.

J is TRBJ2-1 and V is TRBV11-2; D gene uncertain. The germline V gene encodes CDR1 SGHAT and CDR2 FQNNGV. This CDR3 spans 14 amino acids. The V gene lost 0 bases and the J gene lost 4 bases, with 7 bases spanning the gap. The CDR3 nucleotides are TGTGCCAGCAGCTTAGATCTGTCGTACAATGAGCAGTTCTTC. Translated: CASSLDLSYNEQFF.

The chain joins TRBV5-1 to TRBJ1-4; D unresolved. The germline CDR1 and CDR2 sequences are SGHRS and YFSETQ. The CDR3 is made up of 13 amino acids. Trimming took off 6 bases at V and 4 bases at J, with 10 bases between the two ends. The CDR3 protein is CASKRTGNEKLFF. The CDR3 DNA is TGCGCCAGCAAAAGGACTGGTAATGAAAAACTGTTTTTT.

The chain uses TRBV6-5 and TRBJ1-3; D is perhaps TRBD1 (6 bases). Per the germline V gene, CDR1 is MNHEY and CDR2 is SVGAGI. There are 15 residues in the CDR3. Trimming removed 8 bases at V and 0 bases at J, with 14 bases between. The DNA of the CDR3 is TGTGCCAGCCGAGACAGGCGCTTCTCTGGAAACACCATATATTTT. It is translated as CASRDRRFSGNTIYF.

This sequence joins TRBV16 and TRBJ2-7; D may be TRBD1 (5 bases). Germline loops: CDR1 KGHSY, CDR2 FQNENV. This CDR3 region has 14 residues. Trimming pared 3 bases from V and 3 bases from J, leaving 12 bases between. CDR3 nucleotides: TGTGCCAGCAGCCACGAACCCAGGGTCTACGAGCAGTACTTC. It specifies CASSHEPRVYEQYF.

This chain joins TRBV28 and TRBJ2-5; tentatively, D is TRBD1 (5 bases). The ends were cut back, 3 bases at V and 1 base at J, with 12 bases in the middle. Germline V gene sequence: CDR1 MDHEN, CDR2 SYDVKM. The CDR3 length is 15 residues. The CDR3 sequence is CASSFVGQGQETQYF. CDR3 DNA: TGTGCCAGCAGTTTTGTTGGACAAGGCCAAGAGACCCAGTACTTC.

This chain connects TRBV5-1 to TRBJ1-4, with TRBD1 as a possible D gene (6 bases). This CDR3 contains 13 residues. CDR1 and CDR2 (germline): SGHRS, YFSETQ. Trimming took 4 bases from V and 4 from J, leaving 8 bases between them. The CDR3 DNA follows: TGCGCCAGCAGCCTACAGGGTAATGAAAAACTGTTTTTT. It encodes CASSLQGNEKLFF.

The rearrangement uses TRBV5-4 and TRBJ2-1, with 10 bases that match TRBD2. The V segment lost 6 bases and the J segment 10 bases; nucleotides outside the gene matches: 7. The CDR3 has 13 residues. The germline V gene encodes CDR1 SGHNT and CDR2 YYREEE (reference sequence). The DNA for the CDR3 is TGTGCCAGCACAGCGGGGGGGCCAGGGGAGCAGTTCTTC. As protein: CASTAGGPGEQFF.

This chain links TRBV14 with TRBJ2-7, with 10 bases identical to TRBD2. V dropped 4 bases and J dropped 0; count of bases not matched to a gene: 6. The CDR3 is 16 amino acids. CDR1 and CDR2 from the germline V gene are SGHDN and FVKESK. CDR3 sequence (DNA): TGTGCCAGCAGCCTTGGACTAGCGGCGAGCTCCTACGAGCAGTACTTC. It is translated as CASSLGLAASSYEQYF.

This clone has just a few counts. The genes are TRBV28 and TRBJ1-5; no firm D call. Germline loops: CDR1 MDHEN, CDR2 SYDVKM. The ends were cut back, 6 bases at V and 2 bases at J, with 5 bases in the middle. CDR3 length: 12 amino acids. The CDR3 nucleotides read TGTGCCAGCAGGAGGGGCAATCAGCCCCAGCATTTT. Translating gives CASRRGNQPQHF.

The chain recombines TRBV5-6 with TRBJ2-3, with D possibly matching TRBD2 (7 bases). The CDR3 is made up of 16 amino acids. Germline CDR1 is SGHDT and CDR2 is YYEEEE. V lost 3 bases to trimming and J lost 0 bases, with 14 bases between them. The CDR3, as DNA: TGTGCCAGCAGCTACCGGGGGGCCCGGAGCACAGATACGCAGTATTTT. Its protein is CASSYRGARSTDTQYF.

The CDR3 DNA reads as TGTGCCAGCAGCTCCCGGGGGGAAGAGACCCAGTACTTC. Protein product: CASSSRGEETQYF. J is TRBJ2-5 and V is TRBV6-6, with 7 nucleotides matching TRBD2. The CDR3 covers 13 residues. Losses at the gene ends were 6 bases for V and 3 bases for J; bases not matched to a gene: 4. Per germline, CDR1 MNHNY and CDR2 SVGAGI (reference sequence).

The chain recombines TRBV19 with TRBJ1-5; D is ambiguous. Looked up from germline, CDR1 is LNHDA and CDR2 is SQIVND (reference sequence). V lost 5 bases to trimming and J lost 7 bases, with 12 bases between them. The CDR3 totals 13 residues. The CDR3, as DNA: TGTGCCAGTAGTCCCGGACCGGGGCAGCCCCAGCATTTT. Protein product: CASSPGPGQPQHF.

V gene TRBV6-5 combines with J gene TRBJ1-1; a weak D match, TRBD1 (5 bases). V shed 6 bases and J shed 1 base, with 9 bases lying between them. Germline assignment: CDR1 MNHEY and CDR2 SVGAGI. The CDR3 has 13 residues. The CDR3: CASRLTGNTEAFF. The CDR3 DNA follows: TGTGCCAGCAGGCTTACAGGGAACACTGAAGCTTTCTTT.

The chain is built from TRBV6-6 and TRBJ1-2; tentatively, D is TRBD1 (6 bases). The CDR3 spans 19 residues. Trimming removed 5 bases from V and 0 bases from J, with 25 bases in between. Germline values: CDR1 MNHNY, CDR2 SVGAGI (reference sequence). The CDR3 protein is CASSRPWTAGNPSNYGYTF. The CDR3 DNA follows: TGTGCCAGCAGTCGACCTTGGACAGCGGGAAACCCTTCTAACTATGGCTACACCTTC.